The source of this T cell receptor (beta chain) is a study of T cell repertoires in cytomegalovirus infection. Study-wide background: Indications of both CMV infection and matching HLA type were provided by public TCR beta signatures.

Each CDR3 protein is one row after TCRdb ran MiXCR on the reads. The table includes around 630,000 distinct CDR3 sequences, 24% detected once. The CDR3 spans 14 residues. The V gene end was trimmed by 5 bases and the J gene end by 6 bases; junction bases not matched to a gene: 8. Looked up from germline, CDR1 is MNHEY and CDR2 is SVGAGI. Details on this clonotype: The antigen remains undetermined.

Study-wide results and limits: Dominating the ex vivo response were HLA-C-restricted CMV-specific TCR beta clonotypes. Using cumulative public TCR beta family frequency, the authors identified those who carried CMV together with the relevant HLA.

The specimen sequenced was CD8+ T cells from PBMCs. The chain couples TRBV6-5 to TRBJ1-1, with 8 bases identical to TRBD1. The sequence derives from a human donor in good health (CMV status not recorded). Some clones in this sample may be carry-over from other donors' samples. CDR3 in amino acids: CASSGDRYLAEAFF. For the CDR3, the DNA is TGTGCCAGCAGTGGGGACAGGTACCTTGCTGAAGCTTTCTTT.